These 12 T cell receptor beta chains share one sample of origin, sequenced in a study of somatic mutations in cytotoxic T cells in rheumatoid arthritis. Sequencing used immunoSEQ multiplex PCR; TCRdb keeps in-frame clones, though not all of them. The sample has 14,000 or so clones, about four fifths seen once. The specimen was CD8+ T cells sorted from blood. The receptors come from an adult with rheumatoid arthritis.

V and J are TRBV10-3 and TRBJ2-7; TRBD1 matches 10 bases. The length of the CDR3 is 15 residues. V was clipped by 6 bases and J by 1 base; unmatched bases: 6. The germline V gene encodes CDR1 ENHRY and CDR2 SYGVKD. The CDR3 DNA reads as TGTGCCATCAGACCGGGACAGGGGTTTTCCTACGAGCAGTACTTC. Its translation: CAIRPGQGFSYEQYF.

The CDR3 loop is CASSTYPEQPQHF. The CDR3 DNA is TGCGCCAGCAGCACTTACCCGGAACAGCCCCAGCATTTT. The rearrangement uses TRBV5-1 and TRBJ1-5, with D hard to call. Looked up from germline, CDR1 is SGHRS and CDR2 is YFSETQ. The CDR3 is 13 residues long. Deletions cut 4 bases from V and 7 bases from J, with 12 bases between.

The CDR3 bases are TGTGCCAGCAGCATCACAGGGGGCGCAACTGAAGCTTTCTTT. It codes for CASSITGGATEAFF. V gene TRBV5-4 combines with J gene TRBJ1-1, with 9 bases lining up with TRBD1. The CDR3 has 14 residues. With V trimmed by 4 bases and J by 5 bases, 6 bases remained unmatched. Germline CDR1 SGHNT, CDR2 YYREEE (reference sequence).

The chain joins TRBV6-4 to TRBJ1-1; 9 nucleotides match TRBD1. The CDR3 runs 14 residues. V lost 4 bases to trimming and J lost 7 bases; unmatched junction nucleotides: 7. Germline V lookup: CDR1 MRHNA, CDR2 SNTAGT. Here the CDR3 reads CASSATQGANEAFF. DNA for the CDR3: TGTGCCAGCAGTGCCACACAGGGGGCTAATGAAGCTTTCTTT.

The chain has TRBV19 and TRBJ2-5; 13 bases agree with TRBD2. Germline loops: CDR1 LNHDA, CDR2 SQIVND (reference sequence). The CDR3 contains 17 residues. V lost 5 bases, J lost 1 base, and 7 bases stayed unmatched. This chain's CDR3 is CASSPLLAGGFQETQYF. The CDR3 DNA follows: TGTGCCAGTAGTCCCCTACTAGCGGGAGGGTTCCAAGAGACCCAGTACTTC.

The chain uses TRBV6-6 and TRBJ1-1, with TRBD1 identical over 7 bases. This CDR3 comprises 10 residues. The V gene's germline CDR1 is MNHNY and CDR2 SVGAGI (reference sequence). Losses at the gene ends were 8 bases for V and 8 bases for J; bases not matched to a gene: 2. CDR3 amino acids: CASGDSEAFF. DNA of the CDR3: TGTGCCAGCGGGGACAGCGAAGCTTTCTTT.

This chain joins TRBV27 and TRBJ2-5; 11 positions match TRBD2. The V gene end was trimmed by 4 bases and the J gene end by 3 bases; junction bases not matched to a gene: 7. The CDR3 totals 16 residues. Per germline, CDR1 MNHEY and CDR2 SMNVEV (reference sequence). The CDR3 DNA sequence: TGTGCCAGCAGTTACCGACTAGCGGGGCACAAAGAGACCCAGTACTTC. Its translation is CASSYRLAGHKETQYF.

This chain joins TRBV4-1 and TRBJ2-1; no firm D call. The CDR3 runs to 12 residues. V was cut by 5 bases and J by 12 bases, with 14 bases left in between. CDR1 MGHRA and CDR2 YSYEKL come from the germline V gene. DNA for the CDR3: TGCGCCAGCAGCGGAGACGGAGAAGTGCAGTTCTTC. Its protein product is CASSGDGEVQFF.

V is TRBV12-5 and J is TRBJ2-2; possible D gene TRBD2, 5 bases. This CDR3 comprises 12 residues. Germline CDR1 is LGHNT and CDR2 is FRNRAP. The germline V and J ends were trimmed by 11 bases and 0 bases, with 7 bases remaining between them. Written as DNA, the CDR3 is TGTGCTGTCGGGACGAACACCGGGGAGCTGTTTTTT. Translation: CAVGTNTGELFF.

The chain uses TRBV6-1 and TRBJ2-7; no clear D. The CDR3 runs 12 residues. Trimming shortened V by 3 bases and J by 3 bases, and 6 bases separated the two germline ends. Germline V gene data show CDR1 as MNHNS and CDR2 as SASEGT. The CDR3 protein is CASSDLRYEQYF. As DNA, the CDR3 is TGTGCCAGCAGTGACTTGCGCTACGAGCAGTACTTC.

CDR3 sequence: CASFSPFTTSNTGELFF. DNA of the CDR3: TGTGCCAGCTTTTCTCCTTTCACGACTTCGAACACCGGGGAGCTGTTTTTT. This rearrangement joins TRBV28 to TRBJ2-2; D is uncertain. CDR3 length equals 17 residues. Germline-derived CDR1 and CDR2 are MDHEN and SYDVKM. V was cut by 8 bases and J by 0 bases, with 19 bases left in between.

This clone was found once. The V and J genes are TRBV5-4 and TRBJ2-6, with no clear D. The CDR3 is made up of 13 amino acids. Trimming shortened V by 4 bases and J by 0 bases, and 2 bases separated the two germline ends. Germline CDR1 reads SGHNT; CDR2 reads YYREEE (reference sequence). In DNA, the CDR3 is TGTGCCAGCAGCGACTCTGGGGCCAACGTCCTGACTTTC. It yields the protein CASSDSGANVLTF.